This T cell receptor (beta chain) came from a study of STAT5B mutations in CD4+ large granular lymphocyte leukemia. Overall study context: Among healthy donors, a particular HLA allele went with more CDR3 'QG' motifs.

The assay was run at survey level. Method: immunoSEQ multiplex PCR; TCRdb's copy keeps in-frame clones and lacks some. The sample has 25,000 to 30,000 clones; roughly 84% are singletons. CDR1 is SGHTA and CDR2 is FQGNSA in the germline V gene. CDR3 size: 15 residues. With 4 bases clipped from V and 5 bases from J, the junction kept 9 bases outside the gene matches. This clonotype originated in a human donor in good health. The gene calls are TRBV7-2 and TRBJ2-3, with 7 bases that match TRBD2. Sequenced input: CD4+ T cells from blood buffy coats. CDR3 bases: TGTGCCAGCAGCTCCCTGGGGGGGTTGATAGATACGCAGTATTTT. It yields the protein CASSSLGGLIDTQYF.